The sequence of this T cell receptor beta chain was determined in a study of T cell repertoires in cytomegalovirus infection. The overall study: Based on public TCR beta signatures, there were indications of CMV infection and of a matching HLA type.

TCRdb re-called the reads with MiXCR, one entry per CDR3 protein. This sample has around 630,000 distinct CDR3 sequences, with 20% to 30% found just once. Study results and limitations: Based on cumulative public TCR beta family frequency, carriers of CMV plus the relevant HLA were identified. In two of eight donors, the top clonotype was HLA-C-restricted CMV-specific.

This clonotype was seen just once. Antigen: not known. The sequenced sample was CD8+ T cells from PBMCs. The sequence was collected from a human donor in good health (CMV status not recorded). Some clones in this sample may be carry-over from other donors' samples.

The CDR3 nucleotides are TGTGCCAGCAGTTCAGGGCCGAGTAGGTTCACCGGGGAGCTGTTTTTT. Protein sequence: CASSSGPSRFTGELFF. V is TRBV27 and J is TRBJ2-2; a weak D match, TRBD1 (5 bases). This CDR3 contains 16 residues. The germline V gene has CDR1 MNHEY and CDR2 SMNVEV (reference sequence). Trimming left V 4 bases short and J 4 bases short, with 16 bases between.